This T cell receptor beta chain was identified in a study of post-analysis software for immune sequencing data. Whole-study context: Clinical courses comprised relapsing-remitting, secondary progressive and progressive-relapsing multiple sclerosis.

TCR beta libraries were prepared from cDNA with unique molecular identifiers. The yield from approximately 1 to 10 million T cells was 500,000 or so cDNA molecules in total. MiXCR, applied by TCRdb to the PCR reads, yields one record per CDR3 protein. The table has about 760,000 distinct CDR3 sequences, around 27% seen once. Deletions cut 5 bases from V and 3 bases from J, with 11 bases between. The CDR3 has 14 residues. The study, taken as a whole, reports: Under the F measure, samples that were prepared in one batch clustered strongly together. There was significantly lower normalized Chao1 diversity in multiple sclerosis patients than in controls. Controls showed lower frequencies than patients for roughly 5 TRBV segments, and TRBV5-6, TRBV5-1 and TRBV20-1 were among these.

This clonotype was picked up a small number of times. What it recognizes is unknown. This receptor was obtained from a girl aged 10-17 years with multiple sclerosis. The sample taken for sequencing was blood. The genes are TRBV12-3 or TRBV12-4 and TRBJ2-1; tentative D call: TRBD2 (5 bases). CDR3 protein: CASSPPDYYNEQFF. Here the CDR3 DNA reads TGTGCCAGCAGTCCCCCCGACTACTACAATGAGCAGTTCTTC.